The next 32 T cell receptor beta chains were all read from a single sample in a study of T cell responses to AZD1222 COVID-19 vaccine. Clones were sequenced by immunoSEQ multiplex PCR, and TCRdb holds only the in-frame ones, with some missing. The sample consists of approximately 89,000 clones, about 90% of them appearing once. The sequencing used peripheral blood, collected 28 days after the second AZD1222 dose. These receptors all come from an adult who received the AZD1222 COVID-19 vaccine.

This clone has only one observation. V is TRBV30 and J is TRBJ1-1; weak D call: TRBD1 (6 bases). Germline CDR1 and CDR2: GTSNPN and SVGIG (reference sequence). The CDR3 is 13 residues long. Trimming took off 4 bases at V and 0 bases at J, with 9 bases between the two ends. CDR3 nucleotide sequence: TGTGCCTGGACGGGACAACTGAACACTGAAGCTTTCTTT. This sequence encodes CAWTGQLNTEAFF.

The chain joins TRBV5-1 to TRBJ2-3, with D possibly matching TRBD2 (6 bases). The ends were cut back, 4 bases at V and 0 bases at J, with 12 bases in the middle. The CDR3 has 15 amino acids. The germline V gene has CDR1 SGHRS and CDR2 YFSETQ. CDR3 loop: CASSPTGDSTDTQYF. CDR3 nucleotide sequence: TGCGCCAGCAGCCCTACGGGGGATAGCACAGATACGCAGTATTTT.

The chain joins TRBV19 to TRBJ2-7, with 11 positions matching TRBD2. Unmatched junction bases numbered 3, after V lost 3 bases and J lost 5 bases. The germline CDR1 and CDR2 sequences are LNHDA and SQIVND (reference sequence). The CDR3 loop spans 14 amino acids. CDR3 sequence (DNA): TGTGCCAGTAGTATCATACTAGCGGGGGACGAGCAGTACTTC. Its protein product is CASSIILAGDEQYF.

The CDR3 nucleotides read TGCGCCAGCAGATCGACACCTAATAGCAATCAGCCCCAGCATTTT. Translated: CASRSTPNSNQPQHF. The rearrangement joins TRBV5-1 to TRBJ1-5; no definite D call. The germline gives CDR1 SGHRS, CDR2 YFSETQ. This CDR3 is built from 15 residues. Trimming left V 5 bases short and J 0 bases short, with 12 bases between.

This chain connects TRBV3-1 (or the pseudogene TRBV3-2) to TRBJ2-1; the match to TRBD1 covers 8 bases. CDR3 length: 14 amino acids. In germline, CDR1 is LGHDT, CDR2 YNNKEL (reference sequence). With V trimmed by 4 bases and J by 9 bases, 8 bases remained unmatched. CDR3: CASSLRTGRGEQFF. DNA for the CDR3: TGTGCCAGCAGCCTTCGGACAGGGCGGGGTGAGCAGTTCTTC.

The chain carries TRBV13 and TRBJ1-4, with TRBD1 matching 7 bases. The ends lost 4 bases at V and 6 bases at J; junction bases unmatched: 5. This CDR3 region has 14 residues. Germline V gene data show CDR1 as PRHDT and CDR2 as FYEKMQ (reference sequence). CDR3 bases: TGTGCCAGCAGCTACAGGGGCGCCGATGAAAAACTGTTTTTT. It is translated as CASSYRGADEKLFF. Drawing the rest from reference TRBV13 and TRBJ1-4, the complete variable domain is AAGVIQSPRHLIKEKRETATLKCYPIPRHDTVYWYQQGPGQDPQFLISFYEKMQSDKGSIPDRFSAQQFSDYHSELNMSSLELGDSALYFCASSYRGADEKLFFGSGTQLSVL.

This sequence joins TRBV6-5 and TRBJ1-2; possible D gene TRBD1, 6 bases. This CDR3 is 13 amino acids long. Germline V CDR1 and CDR2: MNHEY, SVGAGI. Trimming took off 6 bases at V and 4 bases at J, with 12 bases between the two ends. Written as DNA, the CDR3 is TGTGCCAGCAGACCACAGGGATCCTATGGCTACACCTTC. Protein: CASRPQGSYGYTF.

The chain is built from TRBV20-1 and TRBJ2-2; D may be TRBD2 (6 bases). The germline CDR1 and CDR2 sequences are DFQATT and SNEGSKA (reference sequence). Trimming removed 3 bases at V and 5 bases at J, with 13 bases between. CDR3 length: 14 amino acids. CDR3 DNA sequence: TGCAGTGCTAGTTACGGGAGTGGAACCGGGGAGCTGTTTTTT. It specifies CSASYGSGTGELFF.

The CDR3: CASGKRQGLTEAFF. The CDR3 bases are TGTGCCAGCGGCAAACGACAGGGTTTAACTGAAGCTTTCTTT. The J gene is TRBJ1-1, the V gene TRBV7-9; 7 bases fit TRBD1. With V trimmed by 8 bases and J by 5 bases, 11 bases remained unmatched. Germline V gives CDR1 SEHNR, CDR2 FQNEAQ (reference sequence). This CDR3 is built from 14 residues.

The gene calls are TRBV29-1 and TRBJ1-2, with D perhaps TRBD1 (6 bases). Germline CDR1 is SQVTM and CDR2 is ANQGSEA. The CDR3 has 16 residues. V was clipped by 7 bases and J by 0 bases, with 21 bases between them. CDR3 sequence (DNA): TGCAGCGCTCTTTTGGACAGTTCCTACCCTAACTATGGCTACACCTTC. It specifies CSALLDSSYPNYGYTF.

This clone was found once. CDR3 in DNA: TGCGCCAGCAGCCAAGACCGAACTAGCTTCGGCGGGGAGCTGTTTTTT. Protein product: CASSQDRTSFGGELFF. The chain couples TRBV4-1 to TRBJ2-2; TRBD2 might be the D (6 bases). V was trimmed by 0 bases and J by 7 bases, leaving 15 bases between them. The CDR3 has 16 residues. Germline-derived CDR1 and CDR2 are MGHRA and YSYEKL.

This chain uses TRBV15 with TRBJ1-5; D is undetermined. Between the trimmed V and J ends, which lost 2 bases and 4 bases, there was a span of 3 bases. The CDR3 runs 12 residues. CDR1 is LNHNV and CDR2 is YYDKDF in the germline V gene (reference sequence). The CDR3 coding sequence is TGTGCCACCAGCAGACCGAATCAGCCCCAGCATTTT. Protein: CATSRPNQPQHF.

The genes are TRBV15 and TRBJ1-4, with 7 bases fitting TRBD1. The CDR3 loop spans 14 amino acids. Per germline, CDR1 LNHNV and CDR2 YYDKDF (reference sequence). V lost 6 bases and J lost 8; bases outside the gene matches: 9. CDR3 sequence (DNA): TGTGCCACCAGGTTACAGGGGATGGTCGAAAAACTGTTTTTT. Its translation is CATRLQGMVEKLFF. Looking up the rest from reference TRBV15 and TRBJ1-4 gives the full variable domain: DAMVIQNPRYQVTQFGKPVTLSCSQTLNHNVMYWYQQKSSQAPKLLFHYYDKDFNNEADTPDNFQSRRPNTSFCFLDIRSPGLGDTAMYLCATRLQGMVEKLFFGSGTQLSVL.

To note about this clone: The junction differs from germline at one of its ends, possibly a read error. The sample contains more than one DNA sequence encoding this CDR3. This rearrangement joins TRBV7-9 to TRBJ2-7, with a tentative D call TRBD1 (5 bases). Germline CDR1 reads SEHNR; CDR2 reads FQNEAQ (reference sequence). This CDR3 spans 13 amino acids. As DNA, the CDR3 is TGTGCCAGCAGCTTAGGGACAACCTATGAGCAGTACTTC. This sequence encodes CASSLGTTYEQYF.

The CDR3 region is CASSLGTWNTEAFF. The CDR3 nucleotides are TGTGCCAGCAGCCTCGGGACGTGGAACACTGAAGCTTTCTTT. The J gene is TRBJ1-1, the V gene TRBV6-5, with a possible D match to TRBD1 (5 bases). Germline CDR1 reads MNHEY; CDR2 reads SVGAGI. The V end lost 6 bases, the J end lost 1 base, and 12 bases lay between the germline ends. The CDR3 runs 14 residues.

The rearrangement links TRBV2 to TRBJ1-5; D might be TRBD1 (5 bases). Germline assignment: CDR1 SNHLY and CDR2 FYNNEI. This CDR3 has 14 residues. V lost 8 bases and J 0 bases, leaving 11 bases between the germline ends. In nucleotides, the CDR3 is TGTGCCAGCGGGGGGAGCTATAGCAATCAGCCCCAGCATTTT. Protein product: CASGGSYSNQPQHF. The full variable domain, its missing parts supplied by reference TRBV2 and TRBJ1-5, is EPEVTQTPSHQVTQMGQEVILRCVPISNHLYFYWYRQILGQKVEFLVSFYNNEISEKSEIFDDQFSVERPDGSNFTLKIRSTKLEDSAMYFCASGGSYSNQPQHFGDGTRLSIL.

The rearrangement uses TRBV29-1 and TRBJ1-3; D uncertain. The CDR3 is 17 residues long. V dropped 5 bases and J dropped 3 bases, with 23 bases sitting between them. Germline values: CDR1 SQVTM, CDR2 ANQGSEA. CDR3 sequence reads: CSVSGDGSILLGNTIYF. In DNA form, the CDR3 reads TGCAGCGTTAGTGGTGATGGGTCCATACTCCTTGGAAACACCATATATTTT. Full variable domain (outside the CDR3, taken from reference TRBV29-1 and TRBJ1-3): SAVISQKPSRDICQRGTSLTIQCQVDSQVTMMFWYRQQPGQSLTLIATANQGSEATYESGFVIDKFPISRPNLTFSTLTVSNMSPEDSSIYLCSVSGDGSILLGNTIYFGEGSWLTVV.

This rearrangement joins TRBV19 to TRBJ2-6; 10 nucleotides line up with TRBD1. The CDR3 covers 18 residues. V lost 5 bases, J lost 0 bases, and 7 bases stayed unmatched. Germline assignment: CDR1 LNHDA and CDR2 SQIVND (reference sequence). DNA for the CDR3: TGTGCCAGTAGTCCGGGACAGGGGTCCCCCTCTGGGGCCAACGTCCTGACTTTC. It specifies CASSPGQGSPSGANVLTF.

The chain couples TRBV9 to TRBJ2-7; D remains ambiguous. Germline V gene data show CDR1 as SGDLS and CDR2 as YYNGEE. This CDR3 has 12 amino acids. The germline V and J ends were trimmed by 1 base and 5 bases, with 7 bases remaining between them. CDR3 coding DNA: TGTGCCAGCAGCGTACTTGGTGACGAGCAGTACTTC. Translating gives CASSVLGDEQYF.

The chain joins TRBV5-6 to TRBJ2-3; D remains ambiguous. Looked up from germline, CDR1 is SGHDT and CDR2 is YYEEEE. Trimming removed 1 base at V and 2 bases at J, with 14 bases between. This CDR3 contains 16 residues. For the CDR3, the DNA is TGTGCCAGCAGCTTGTATTTTGGCAGAGTCACAGATACGCAGTATTTT. Amino acid sequence: CASSLYFGRVTDTQYF.

The chain joins TRBV19 to TRBJ1-1, with D possibly matching TRBD1 (5 bases). The CDR3 has 15 residues. Germline V gene data show CDR1 as LNHDA and CDR2 as SQIVND (reference sequence). Trimming shortened V by 5 bases and J by 5 bases, and 18 bases separated the two germline ends. The CDR3 is CASSVNGAGLTEAFF. The CDR3 region has the DNA TGTGCCAGTAGTGTAAATGGGGCAGGGTTGACTGAAGCTTTCTTT.

This chain links TRBV5-1 with TRBJ2-5; no definite D call. In germline, CDR1 is SGHRS, CDR2 YFSETQ. The CDR3 spans 13 residues. Trimming removed 5 bases from V and 5 bases from J, with 13 bases in between. The CDR3 DNA reads TGCGCCAGCAGGGACCCGCCCGGGGAGACCCAGTACTTC. Encoded protein: CASRDPPGETQYF.

J is TRBJ2-3 and V is TRBV11-2, with TRBD2 identical over 8 bases. V was clipped by 6 bases and J by 2 bases; unmatched bases: 10. From germline, CDR1 is SGHAT and CDR2 FQNNGV. The CDR3 consists of 16 residues. CDR3: CASSFRRGGHTDTQYF. CDR3 nucleotide sequence: TGTGCCAGCAGTTTTAGACGCGGGGGGCACACAGATACGCAGTATTTT.

V usage is TRBV5-1 and J usage is TRBJ2-5; D is unresolved. The CDR3 is 12 amino acids. Germline V gene sequence: CDR1 SGHRS, CDR2 YFSETQ. V gave up 4 bases and J gave up 1 base, with 5 bases separating them. Here the CDR3 reads CASSEPQETQYF. The CDR3 coding sequence is TGCGCCAGCAGCGAACCCCAAGAGACCCAGTACTTC.

This sequence joins TRBV2 and TRBJ1-1; TRBD1 agrees at 8 bases. Germline V gene sequence: CDR1 SNHLY, CDR2 FYNNEI. The CDR3 totals 12 residues. Unmatched junction bases numbered 0, after V lost 3 bases and J lost 6 bases. The CDR3 DNA reads as TGTGCCAGCAGTGACAGGGGGCCTGAAGCTTTCTTT. Translation: CASSDRGPEAFF.

The genes are TRBV18 and TRBJ1-2, with D possibly being TRBD1 (6 bases). CDR1 is KGHSH and CDR2 is LQKENI in the germline V gene. The V end was cut by 3 bases, the J end by 6 bases, with 14 bases between. The CDR3 runs to 14 residues. The CDR3 nucleotides read TGTGCCAGCTCACCCTATGGGGGGGCCAATGGCTACACCTTC. This translates into CASSPYGGANGYTF.

The CDR3 region is CASSHWRGTGEQYF. CDR3 in DNA: TGTGCCAGCAGCCATTGGAGGGGAACGGGCGAGCAGTACTTC. This chain links TRBV5-5 with TRBJ2-7; possible D gene TRBD2, 6 bases. The V gene lost 4 bases and the J gene lost 6 bases, with 17 bases spanning the gap. The germline V gene has CDR1 SGHKS and CDR2 YYEKEE (reference sequence). The CDR3 extends over 14 amino acids.

The gene calls are TRBV7-3 and TRBJ1-1, with D unclear. V was cut by 3 bases and J by 7 bases, with 12 bases left in between. Germline values: CDR1 SGHTA, CDR2 FQGTGA. The CDR3 is 13 amino acids. CDR3 sequence (DNA): TGTGCCAGCAGCTTGACGATACGGGGTGAAGCTTTCTTT. This gives the protein CASSLTIRGEAFF.

As regards this clone: Relative to the germline gene, one junction end is altered; a read error may explain this. Other DNA sequences within the sample encode an identical CDR3. The chain employs TRBV5-4 and TRBJ1-1; D is undetermined. This CDR3 comprises 15 residues. CDR1 and CDR2 from the germline V gene are SGHNT and YYREEE (reference sequence). This CDR3 is CASSLGNNPGTEAFF. CDR3 nucleotide sequence: TGTGCCAGCAGTTTGGGGAATAACCCCGGGACTGAAGCTTTCTTT.

This chain connects TRBV3-1 (or the pseudogene TRBV3-2) to TRBJ1-6, with D maybe TRBD1 (5 bases). Germline values: CDR1 LGHDT, CDR2 YNNKEL (reference sequence). The CDR3 has 16 residues. V dropped 0 bases and J dropped 10 bases, with 16 bases sitting between them. The CDR3 protein is CASSQDGGTLNSPLHF. CDR3 DNA sequence: TGTGCCAGCAGCCAAGATGGGGGAACTCTAAACTCACCCCTCCACTTT.

The chain is built from TRBV7-9 and TRBJ2-7; no definite D call. Germline V gives CDR1 SEHNR, CDR2 FQNEAQ (reference sequence). This CDR3 spans 13 amino acids. Deletions cut 1 base from V and 3 bases from J, with 7 bases between. The CDR3 loop reads CASSLEVVYEQYF. The CDR3 nucleotides read TGTGCCAGCAGCTTAGAGGTAGTCTACGAGCAGTACTTC.

Comments on this clone: Other DNA sequences within the sample encode an identical CDR3. The rearrangement uses TRBV20-1 and TRBJ1-1; D remains unclear. Germline V gene lookup returns CDR1 DFQATT and CDR2 SNEGSKA (reference sequence). Trimming took 2 bases from V and 1 from J, leaving 2 bases between them. The CDR3 is 11 amino acids. The CDR3 here is CSARRNTEAFF. The DNA for the CDR3 is TGCAGTGCTAGACGGAACACTGAAGCTTTCTTT.